Shown below are 4 T cell receptor beta chains from a single sample sequenced in a study of CD8 T cells in Susac syndrome. An amount of RNA that ranged from roughly 0.5 to 1 ug was reverse transcribed with random hexamers. One entry per CDR3 protein results from TCRdb running MiXCR on the immunoSEQ multiplex PCR reads. Of approximately 130,000 distinct CDR3 sequences listed, under 95% were seen once; the top ten hold around 0.24%. Sequencing was done on a sample of CD8+ T cells from PBMCs. Receptors were obtained from a human donor with multiple sclerosis.

The chain employs TRBV19 and TRBJ2-1, with a weak D call TRBD2 (6 bases). The CDR3 covers 14 residues. Deletions cut 10 bases from V and 4 bases from J, with 17 bases between. Germline CDR1 LNHDA, CDR2 SQIVND (reference sequence). The CDR3 DNA follows: TGTGCCATATCCGACGGGGGAGGATACAATGAGCAGTTCTTC. It translates to CAISDGGGYNEQFF.

This chain links TRBV7-9 with TRBJ2-7; 8 nucleotides align to TRBD1. CDR1 is SEHNR and CDR2 is FQNEAQ in the germline V gene (reference sequence). This CDR3 is built from 15 residues. V lost 2 bases and J lost 6; bases outside the gene matches: 9. The DNA for the CDR3 is TGTGCCAGCAGCTTACCAGGGACAGGCCTAGGCGAGCAGTACTTC. Translation gives CASSLPGTGLGEQYF.

The V call is TRBV13, the J call TRBJ2-1; D not resolved. CDR1 and CDR2 (germline): PRHDT, FYEKMQ (reference sequence). This CDR3 spans 12 amino acids. V shed 4 bases and J shed 9 bases, with 10 bases lying between them. CDR3 nucleotides: TGTGCCAGCAGCTCAATCCTTGGTGAGCAGTTCTTC. It is translated as CASSSILGEQFF. Full variable domain (missing parts from reference TRBV13 and TRBJ2-1): AAGVIQSPRHLIKEKRETATLKCYPIPRHDTVYWYQQGPGQDPQFLISFYEKMQSDKGSIPDRFSAQQFSDYHSELNMSSLELGDSALYFCASSSILGEQFFGPGTRLTVL.

The V and J genes are TRBV19 and TRBJ2-5, with 7 bases identical to TRBD1. The CDR3 spans 16 residues. CDR1 is LNHDA, CDR2 SQIVND, per germline (reference sequence). Unmatched junction bases numbered 14, after V lost 5 bases and J lost 5 bases. CDR3: CASSPSTGWAGETQYF. CDR3 in DNA: TGTGCCAGTAGTCCCTCGACAGGGTGGGCAGGGGAGACCCAGTACTTC.